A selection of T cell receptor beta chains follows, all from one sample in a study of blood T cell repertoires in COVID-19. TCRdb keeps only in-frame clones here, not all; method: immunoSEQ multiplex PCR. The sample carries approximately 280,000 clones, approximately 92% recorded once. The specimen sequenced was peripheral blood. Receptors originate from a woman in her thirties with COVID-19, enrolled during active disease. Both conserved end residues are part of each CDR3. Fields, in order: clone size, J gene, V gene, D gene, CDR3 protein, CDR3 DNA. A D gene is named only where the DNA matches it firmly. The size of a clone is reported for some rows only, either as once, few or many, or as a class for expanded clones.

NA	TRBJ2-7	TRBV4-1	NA	CASSPWDKTYEQYF	TGCGCCAGCAGCCCGTGGGACAAGACCTACGAGCAGTACTTC
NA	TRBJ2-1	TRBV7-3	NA	CASSLGQYNEQFF	TGTGCCAGCAGCTTAGGACAGTACAATGAGCAGTTCTTC
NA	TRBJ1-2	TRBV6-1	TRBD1	CASSEDRNYGYTF	TGTGCCAGCAGTGAGGACAGGAACTATGGCTACACCTTC
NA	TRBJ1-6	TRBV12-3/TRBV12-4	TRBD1	CASRTGDSSPLHF	TGTGCCAGCAGGACAGGGGATTCTTCACCCCTCCACTTT
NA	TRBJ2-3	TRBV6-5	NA	CASSLNRGSTDTQYF	TGTGCCAGCAGTTTAAATAGGGGTAGCACAGATACGCAGTATTTT
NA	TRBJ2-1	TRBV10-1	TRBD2	CASSRAGEGNEQFF	TGCGCCAGCAGCCGAGCGGGAGAGGGCAATGAGCAGTTCTTC
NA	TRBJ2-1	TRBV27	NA	CASSLSFAGNEQFF	TGTGCCAGCAGTTTATCATTCGCGGGCAATGAGCAGTTCTTC
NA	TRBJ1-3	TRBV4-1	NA	CASSPQGSGNTIYF	TGCGCCAGCAGCCCCCAGGGCTCTGGAAACACCATATATTTT
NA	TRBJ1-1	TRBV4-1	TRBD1	CASSQAPGTGWLQDAEAFF	TGCGCCAGCAGCCAAGCCCCGGGGACAGGGTGGCTCCAAGACGCTGAAGCTTTCTTT
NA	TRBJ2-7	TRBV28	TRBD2	CASSRTSGDPYEQYF	TGTGCCAGCAGCAGGACTAGCGGGGACCCATACGAGCAGTACTTC
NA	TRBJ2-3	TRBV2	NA	CASSAVGGGTDTQYF	TGTGCCAGCAGTGCGGTAGGCGGCGGCACAGATACGCAGTATTTT
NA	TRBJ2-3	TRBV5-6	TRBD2	CASSPVLAGDADTQYF	TGTGCCAGCAGCCCCGTGCTAGCGGGAGATGCGGATACGCAGTATTTT
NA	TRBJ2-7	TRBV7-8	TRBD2	CASSSSGRASYEQYF	TGTGCCAGCAGCTCTAGCGGGAGGGCCTCCTACGAGCAGTACTTC
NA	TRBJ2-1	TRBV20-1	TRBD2	CSASLAGGYNEQFF	TGCAGTGCTAGTTTAGCGGGAGGGTACAATGAGCAGTTCTTC
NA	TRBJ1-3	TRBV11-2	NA	CASSLIGGSGNTIYF	TGTGCCAGCAGCTTAATTGGCGGATCTGGAAACACCATATATTTT
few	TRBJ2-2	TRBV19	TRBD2	CASSTKLGLAGVSTGELFF	TGTGCCAGTAGTACGAAATTAGGACTAGCGGGAGTTAGCACCGGGGAGCTGTTTTTT
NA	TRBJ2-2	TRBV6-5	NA	CASSYGQGHTGELFF	TGTGCCAGCAGTTACGGGCAGGGGCACACCGGGGAGCTGTTTTTT
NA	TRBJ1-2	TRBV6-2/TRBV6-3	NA	CASSLTVNYGYTF	TGTGCCAGCAGTCTGACAGTAAACTATGGCTACACCTTC
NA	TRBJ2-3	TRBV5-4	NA	CASSPNTDTQYF	TGTGCCAGCAGCCCCAACACAGATACGCAGTATTTT
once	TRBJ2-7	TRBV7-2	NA	CASSLTLPGEQYF	TGTGCCAGCAGCTTAACTCTGCCTGGCGAGCAGTACTTC
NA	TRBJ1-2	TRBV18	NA	CASSPRPAGGYTF	TGTGCCAGCTCACCAAGGCCAGCCGGGGGCTACACCTTC
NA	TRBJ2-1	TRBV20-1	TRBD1	CSATDRGSYNEQFF	TGCAGTGCTACTGACAGGGGCTCCTACAATGAGCAGTTCTTC
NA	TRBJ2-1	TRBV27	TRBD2	CASSLLGGRNYNEQFF	TGTGCCAGCAGTCTCCTAGGCGGGAGGAACTACAATGAGCAGTTCTTC
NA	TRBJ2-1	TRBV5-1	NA	CASSGDRPSYNEQFF	TGCGCCAGCAGCGGCGACAGGCCATCCTACAATGAGCAGTTCTTC
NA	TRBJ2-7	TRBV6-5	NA	CASERQRFYEQYF	TGTGCCAGCGAGAGACAGCGTTTCTACGAGCAGTACTTC
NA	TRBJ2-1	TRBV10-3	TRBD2	CAISDGREGDEQFF	TGTGCCATCAGTGACGGCAGGGAGGGCGATGAGCAGTTCTTC
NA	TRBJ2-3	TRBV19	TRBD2	CASSRVAGGPTDTQYF	TGTGCCAGTAGTCGGGTCGCGGGAGGGCCTACAGATACGCAGTATTTT
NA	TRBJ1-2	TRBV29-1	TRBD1	CSVPGQGGYGYTF	TGCAGCGTTCCGGGACAGGGGGGTTATGGCTACACCTTC
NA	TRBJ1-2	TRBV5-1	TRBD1	CASSPEQGNYGYTF	TGCGCCAGCAGCCCGGAACAGGGGAACTATGGCTACACCTTC
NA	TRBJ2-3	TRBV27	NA	CASSPTGGRPDTQYF	TGTGCCAGCAGCCCGACCGGGGGTCGCCCAGATACGCAGTATTTT
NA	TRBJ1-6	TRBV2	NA	CASSEQGIRNSPLHF	TGTGCCAGCAGTGAACAGGGGATAAGAAATTCACCCCTCCACTTT
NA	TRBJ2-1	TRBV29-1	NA	CSVGWGGSYNEQFF	TGCAGCGTTGGGTGGGGGGGCAGCTACAATGAGCAGTTCTTC
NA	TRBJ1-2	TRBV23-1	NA	CASSQRPRGYKGYTF	TGCGCCAGCAGTCAACGCCCCAGGGGTTATAAGGGCTACACCTTC
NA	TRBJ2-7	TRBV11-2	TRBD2	CASSLALGLAGDEQYF	TGTGCCAGCAGCTTAGCCTTGGGACTAGCGGGAGACGAGCAGTACTTC
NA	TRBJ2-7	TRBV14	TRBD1	CASSTRQGMSYEQYF	TGTGCCAGCAGCACTCGACAGGGAATGTCCTACGAGCAGTACTTC
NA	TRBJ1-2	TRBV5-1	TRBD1	CASSLSGTGNYGYTF	TGCGCCAGCAGCTTATCCGGGACAGGGAACTATGGCTACACCTTC
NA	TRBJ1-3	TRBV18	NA	CASSPSAGAGNTIYF	TGTGCCAGCTCACCTTCCGCGGGGGCTGGAAACACCATATATTTT
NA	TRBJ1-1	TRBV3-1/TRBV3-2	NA	CASTSYKEAFF	TGTGCCAGCACCTCCTATAAGGAAGCTTTCTTT
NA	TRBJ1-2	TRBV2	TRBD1	CASSEQTGGPYGYTF	TGTGCCAGCAGTGAGCAGACAGGGGGACCCTATGGCTACACCTTC
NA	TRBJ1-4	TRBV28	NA	CASSLLSGGDREKLFF	TGTGCCAGCAGTTTACTGTCGGGAGGGGATAGGGAAAAACTGTTTTTT
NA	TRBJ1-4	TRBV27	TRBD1	CASRQGGGEKLFF	TGTGCCAGCCGACAGGGTGGTGGTGAAAAACTGTTTTTT
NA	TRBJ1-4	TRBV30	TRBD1	CACTGGGDEKLFF	TGTGCCTGTACAGGGGGCGGCGATGAAAAACTGTTTTTT
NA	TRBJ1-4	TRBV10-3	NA	CAISEGGGANEKLFF	TGTGCCATCAGTGAGGGGGGGGGCGCTAATGAAAAACTGTTTTTT
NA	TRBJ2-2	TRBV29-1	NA	CSVGHRDDTGELFF	TGCAGCGTAGGGCACAGGGATGACACCGGGGAGCTGTTTTTT
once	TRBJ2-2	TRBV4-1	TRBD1	CASSPDSRGPHTGELFF	TGCGCCAGCAGCCCAGACTCCAGGGGGCCGCACACCGGGGAGCTGTTTTTT
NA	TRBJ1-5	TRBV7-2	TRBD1	CASSPGTGYMDNQPQHF	TGTGCCAGCAGCCCCGGGACAGGGTATATGGACAATCAGCCCCAGCATTTT
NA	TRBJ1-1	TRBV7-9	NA	CASRSTGQLNTEAFF	TGTGCCAGCCGATCGACAGGCCAATTGAACACTGAAGCTTTCTTT
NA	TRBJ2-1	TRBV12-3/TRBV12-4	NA	CASSLGRYPEQFF	TGTGCCAGCAGTTTAGGCCGCTACCCCGAGCAGTTCTTC
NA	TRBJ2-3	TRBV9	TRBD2	CASSFRDYATDTQYF	TGTGCCAGCAGCTTCCGGGACTACGCCACAGATACGCAGTATTTT
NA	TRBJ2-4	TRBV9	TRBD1	CASSPTGGRSKNIQYF	TGTGCCAGCAGTCCTACAGGGGGCCGATCCAAAAACATTCAGTACTTC
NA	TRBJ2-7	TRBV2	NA	CASSENIYEQYF	TGTGCCAGCAGTGAAAACATCTACGAGCAGTACTTC
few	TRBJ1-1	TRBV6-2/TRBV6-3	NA	CASSKYVGQKNTEAFF	TGTGCCAGCAGTAAATACGTAGGACAGAAAAACACTGAAGCTTTCTTT
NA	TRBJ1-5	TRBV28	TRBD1	CASRTGGYSNQPQHF	TGTGCCAGCAGGACAGGGGGATATAGCAATCAGCCCCAGCATTTT
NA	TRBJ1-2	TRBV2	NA	CASSEALGAGGYTF	TGTGCCAGCAGTGAAGCGCTGGGCGCGGGTGGCTACACCTTC
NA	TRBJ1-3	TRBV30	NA	CAWSVGLSGNTIYF	TGTGCCTGGAGTGTAGGACTCTCTGGAAACACCATATATTTT
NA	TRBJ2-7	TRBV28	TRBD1	CASTPTTGKGDYEQYF	TGTGCCAGCACACCCACGACAGGGAAAGGTGACTACGAGCAGTACTTC
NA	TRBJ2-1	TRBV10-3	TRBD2	CAISSGTSYNEQFF	TGTGCCATCAGTTCCGGGACTAGCTACAATGAGCAGTTCTTC
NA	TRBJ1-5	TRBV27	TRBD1	CASSWGQGVGQPQHF	TGTGCCAGCAGTTGGGGACAGGGGGTGGGTCAGCCCCAGCATTTT